What follows are 11 T cell receptor beta chains derived from one specimen sequenced in a study of blood T cell repertoires in COVID-19. TCRdb's copy holds only in-frame clones and misses some; the assay was immunoSEQ multiplex PCR. The data contain 200,000 to 250,000 clones, less than 85% of them singletons. Material: peripheral blood. The receptors were gathered from a woman aged 70-85 years with acute or convalescent COVID-19.

This sequence joins TRBV3-1 (or the pseudogene TRBV3-2) and TRBJ1-2; 7 positions agree with TRBD1. Germline V CDR1 and CDR2: LGHDT, YNNKEL (reference sequence). This CDR3 contains 14 residues. The V gene end was trimmed by 1 base and the J gene end by 8 bases; junction bases not matched to a gene: 7. The CDR3 nucleotides are TGTGCCAGCAGCCAAGGTATAGGGGGCGTCGGCTACACCTTC. It codes for CASSQGIGGVGYTF.

J is TRBJ2-3 and V is TRBV12-3 or TRBV12-4, with unresolved D. The V gene lost 6 bases and the J gene lost 7 bases, with 11 bases spanning the gap. CDR3 length equals 12 residues. This CDR3 is CASRSSGYTQYF. The DNA for the CDR3 is TGTGCCAGCAGATCCTCTGGCTATACGCAGTATTTT.

V is TRBV5-8 and J is TRBJ2-5, with D possibly TRBD1 on 6 matching bases. CDR3 length equals 15 residues. The germline V and J ends were trimmed by 5 bases and 2 bases, with 16 bases remaining between them. CDR1 and CDR2 from the germline V gene are SGHTS and YDEGEE. The CDR3 loop reads CASSSFLQGQETQYF. CDR3 nucleotides: TGTGCCAGCAGTTCTTTTCTACAGGGTCAAGAGACCCAGTACTTC.

This chain uses TRBV4-1 with TRBJ2-5, with 8 bases that match TRBD2. Germline loops: CDR1 MGHRA, CDR2 YSYEKL. V lost 3 bases, J lost 1 base, and 4 bases stayed unmatched. The CDR3 has 15 residues. In DNA, the CDR3 is TGCGCCAGCAGCCAGATGGCGGGGGGCCAAGAGACCCAGTACTTC. The encoded protein is CASSQMAGGQETQYF.

In its sample, this clone was seen a few times. The rearrangement uses TRBV2 and TRBJ2-5; no reliable D call. Germline-derived CDR1 and CDR2 are SNHLY and FYNNEI. CDR3 length equals 14 residues. The germline V and J ends were trimmed by 4 bases and 4 bases, with 13 bases remaining between them. CDR3 residues: CASSGAIRRETQYF. The CDR3 DNA reads as TGTGCCAGCAGTGGGGCCATACGAAGAGAGACCCAGTACTTC.

The chain employs TRBV5-6 and TRBJ2-7, with TRBD1 identical over 8 bases. Trimming took 4 bases from V and 0 from J; bases not matched to a gene: 6. Germline V lookup: CDR1 SGHDT, CDR2 YYEEEE. This CDR3 comprises 15 residues. CDR3 in DNA: TGTGCCAGCAGCCTGGGACAGGCCTACTCCTACGAGCAGTACTTC. Protein sequence: CASSLGQAYSYEQYF.

For the CDR3, the DNA is TGTGCCAGCAGGGGACTAGCAGAGACCCAGTACTTC. Translated: CASRGLAETQYF. This sequence joins TRBV2 and TRBJ2-5; 9 nucleotides line up with TRBD2. The germline gives CDR1 SNHLY, CDR2 FYNNEI. This CDR3 is built from 12 residues. V was clipped by 6 bases and J by 4 bases; unmatched bases: 0.

The rearrangement uses TRBV19 and TRBJ2-7, with no clear D. In germline, CDR1 is LNHDA, CDR2 SQIVND (reference sequence). The ends were cut back, 0 bases at V and 7 bases at J, with 13 bases in the middle. The CDR3 consists of 14 residues. The CDR3: CASSIDMNRGEQYF. The CDR3 nucleotides are TGTGCCAGTAGTATAGACATGAACCGAGGTGAGCAGTACTTC.

This sequence joins TRBV18 and TRBJ1-1; a weak D match, TRBD1 (6 bases). This CDR3 region has 14 residues. Germline loops: CDR1 KGHSH, CDR2 LQKENI. Trimming removed 3 bases at V and 10 bases at J, with 18 bases between. The CDR3 sequence: CASSPRGHNVGAFF. CDR3 DNA sequence: TGTGCCAGCTCACCCCGGGGACATAACGTCGGAGCTTTCTTT.

CDR3 coding DNA: TGTGCCACCAGTGATTTGAGCGCGTTAGGCTACAATGAGCAGTTCTTC. Protein: CATSDLSALGYNEQFF. This chain connects TRBV24-1 to TRBJ2-1; D gene unclear. V lost 0 bases and J 3 bases, leaving 11 bases between the germline ends. Per the germline V gene, CDR1 is KGHDR and CDR2 is SFDVKD. CDR3 size: 16 residues.

This chain uses TRBV5-1 with TRBJ2-7; 11 nucleotides agree with TRBD1. V dropped 4 bases and J dropped 0; count of bases not matched to a gene: 6. Germline-derived CDR1 and CDR2 are SGHRS and YFSETQ. The length of the CDR3 is 16 residues. CDR3 DNA sequence: TGCGCCAGCAGCACGGCCGGGACAGGGGGCTCCTACGAGCAGTACTTC. This encodes CASSTAGTGGSYEQYF.